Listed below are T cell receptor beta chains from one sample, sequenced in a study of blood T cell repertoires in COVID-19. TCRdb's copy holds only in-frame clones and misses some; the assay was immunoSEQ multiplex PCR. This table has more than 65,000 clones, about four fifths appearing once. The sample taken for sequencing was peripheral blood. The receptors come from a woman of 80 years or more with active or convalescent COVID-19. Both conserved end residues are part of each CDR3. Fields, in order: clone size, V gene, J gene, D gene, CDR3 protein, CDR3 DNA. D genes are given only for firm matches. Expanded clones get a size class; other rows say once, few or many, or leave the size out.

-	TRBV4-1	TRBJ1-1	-	CASSQVVLAGARAEAFF	TGCGCCAGCAGCCAAGTAGTTCTGGCAGGGGCAAGGGCTGAAGCTTTCTTT
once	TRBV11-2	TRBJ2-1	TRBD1	CASSITGELEQFF	TGTGCCAGCAGCATAACAGGGGAGCTTGAGCAGTTCTTC
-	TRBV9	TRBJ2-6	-	CASSVGQSPNVLTF	TGTGCCAGCAGCGTAGGGCAGTCTCCCAACGTCCTGACTTTC
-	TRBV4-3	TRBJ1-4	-	CASSRAIQGYEKLFF	TGCGCCAGCAGCCGCGCCATCCAGGGATATGAAAAACTGTTTTTT
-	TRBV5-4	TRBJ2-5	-	CASSLGGEQETQYF	TGTGCCAGCAGCTTGGGGGGGGAGCAAGAGACCCAGTACTTC
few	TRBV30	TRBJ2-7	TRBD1	CAWSSDRGEQYF	TGTGCCTGGAGTTCAGACAGGGGCGAGCAGTACTTC
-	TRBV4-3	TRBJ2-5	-	CASSQNPRGWLETQYF	TGCGCCAGCAGCCAAAACCCCCGGGGGTGGCTGGAGACCCAGTACTTC
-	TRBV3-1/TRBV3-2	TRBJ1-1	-	CASSRGGSGTEAFF	TGTGCCAGCAGCCGGGGGGGGTCAGGGACTGAAGCTTTCTTT
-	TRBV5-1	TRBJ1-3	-	CASSLYGPGNTIYF	TGCGCCAGCAGCTTGTATGGCCCTGGAAACACCATATATTTT
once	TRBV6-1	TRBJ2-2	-	CASSEGNRSGGELFF	TGTGCCAGCAGTGAAGGGAACAGGTCAGGGGGGGAGCTGTTTTTT
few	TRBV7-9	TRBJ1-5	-	CASSPILGGNNQPQHF	TGTGCCAGCAGCCCCATATTGGGGGGAAATAATCAGCCCCAGCATTTT
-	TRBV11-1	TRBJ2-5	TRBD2	CASTRRASGGQETQYF	TGTGCCAGCACCCGTCGGGCTAGCGGGGGCCAAGAGACCCAGTACTTC
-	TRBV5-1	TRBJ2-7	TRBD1	CASSSYDRDEQYF	TGCGCCAGCAGCTCGTACGACAGGGACGAGCAGTACTTC